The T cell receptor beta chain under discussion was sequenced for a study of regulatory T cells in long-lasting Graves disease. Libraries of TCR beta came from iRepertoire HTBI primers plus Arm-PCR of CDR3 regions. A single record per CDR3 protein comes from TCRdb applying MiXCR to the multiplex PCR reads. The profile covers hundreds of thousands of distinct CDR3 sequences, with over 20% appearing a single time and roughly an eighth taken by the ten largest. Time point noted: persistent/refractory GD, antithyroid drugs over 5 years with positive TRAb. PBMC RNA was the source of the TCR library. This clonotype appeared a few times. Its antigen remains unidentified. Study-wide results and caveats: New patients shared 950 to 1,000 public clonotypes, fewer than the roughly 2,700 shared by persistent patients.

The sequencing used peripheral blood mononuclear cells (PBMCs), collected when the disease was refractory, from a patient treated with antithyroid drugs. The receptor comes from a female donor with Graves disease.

The CDR3, as DNA: TGTGCCAGCAGACAGGATTCCTATAGCAGCTACACCTTC. It codes for CASRQDSYSSYTF. The chain links TRBV9 to TRBJ1-2; possible D gene TRBD1, 5 bases. The CDR3 totals 13 residues. The germline CDR1 and CDR2 sequences are SGDLS and YYNGEE. Trimming removed 5 bases from V and 9 bases from J, with 17 bases in between.